One and the same sample provided the 25 T cell receptor beta chains below, sequenced in a study of cytomegalovirus exposure and HLA in healthy donors. The primer mix had 60 Vbeta and 13 Jbeta primers. Assay: immunoSEQ multiplex PCR; the TCRdb copy retains only in-frame clones and omits some. The table includes around 160,000 clones, around two thirds detected once. The sequencing sample was made of PBMCs. The receptors stem from a woman aged 18-29 years in good health and CMV-seronegative.

The V and J genes are TRBV7-9 and TRBJ2-5; TRBD2 might be the D (7 bases). Germline V gene sequence: CDR1 SEHNR, CDR2 FQNEAQ (reference sequence). The V and J ends lost 6 bases and 5 bases respectively, with 19 bases between them. CDR3 length: 15 residues. The CDR3 reads CASSSKGEGKETQYF. CDR3 DNA sequence: TGTGCCAGCAGTTCAAAGGGGGAGGGGAAGGAGACCCAGTACTTC.

The chain has TRBV10-3 and TRBJ2-3; D may be TRBD2 (6 bases). V lost 10 bases to trimming and J lost 0 bases, with 17 bases between them. Germline values: CDR1 ENHRY, CDR2 SYGVKD. The CDR3 loop spans 15 amino acids. This CDR3 is CATFASVTSTDTQYF. CDR3 DNA: TGTGCCACGTTCGCTAGCGTCACTAGCACAGATACGCAGTATTTT.

The CDR3 DNA reads TGCGCCAGCAGCGTTGGACTAGCGGGGATTACTGGCTACAATGAGCAGTTCTTC. Protein product: CASSVGLAGITGYNEQFF. The gene calls are TRBV5-1 and TRBJ2-1; 12 bases line up with TRBD2. Germline V gene data show CDR1 as SGHRS and CDR2 as YFSETQ. J gave up 3 bases and V 4 bases, and 11 bases lay outside the gene matches. The CDR3 totals 18 residues.

The V call is TRBV25-1, the J call TRBJ2-5; D is unresolved. The germline CDR1 and CDR2 sequences are MGHDK and SYGVNS. CDR3 length equals 15 residues. V was pared by 1 base and J by 1 base, with 10 bases between. Here the CDR3 DNA reads TGTGCCAGCAGTGAATCGGTTCTTCGCCAAGAGACCCAGTACTTC. Its protein product is CASSESVLRQETQYF.

For this clone: Other DNA sequences of this sample code for an identical CDR3. This chain connects TRBV5-1 to TRBJ2-7, with 9 bases identical to TRBD1. This CDR3 region has 15 residues. Germline loops: CDR1 SGHRS, CDR2 YFSETQ. V was clipped by 2 bases and J by 4 bases; unmatched bases: 7. The CDR3 spells CASSLTGTGTYEQYF. CDR3 in DNA: TGCGCCAGCAGCTTAACCGGGACAGGGACGTACGAGCAGTACTTC. Using reference TRBV5-1 and TRBJ2-7 for the parts outside the CDR3, the full variable domain is KAGVTQTPRYLIKTRGQQVTLSCSPISGHRSVSWYQQTPGQGLQFLFEYFSETQRNKGNFPGRFSGRQFSNSRSEMNVSTLELGDSALYLCASSLTGTGTYEQYFGPGTRLTVT.

Only a few counts were recorded for this clone. The chain links TRBV5-1 to TRBJ1-1, with D possibly TRBD1 on 6 matching bases. The V gene's germline CDR1 is SGHRS and CDR2 YFSETQ. This CDR3 has 14 residues. V gave up 2 bases and J gave up 4 bases, with 12 bases separating them. CDR3 DNA sequence: TGCGCCAGCAGCTTCCAACAGGGAACCACTGAAGCTTTCTTT. Translated, it gives CASSFQQGTTEAFF.

The table lists this clone with a few counts. The chain recombines TRBV9 with TRBJ2-7, with unresolved D. The V end was cut by 0 bases, the J end by 9 bases, with 10 bases between. CDR3 length equals 12 residues. Per germline, CDR1 SGDLS and CDR2 YYNGEE. DNA for the CDR3: TGTGCCAGCAGCGTAGATTCAGGAATGCAGTACTTC. This encodes CASSVDSGMQYF.

This clone turned up a few times. This CDR3 reads CASSLAKNRQGRHSPLHF. CDR3 DNA: TGTGCCAGCAGCTTAGCCAAAAATCGGCAGGGTCGGCATTCACCCCTCCACTTT. This chain uses TRBV13 with TRBJ1-6, with D perhaps TRBD1 (5 bases). This CDR3 region has 18 residues. Trimming took 1 base from V and 8 from J, leaving 21 bases between them. CDR1 PRHDT and CDR2 FYEKMQ come from the germline V gene (reference sequence). The variable domain in full, with the rest retrieved from reference TRBV13 and TRBJ1-6, is AAGVIQSPRHLIKEKRETATLKCYPIPRHDTVYWYQQGPGQDPQFLISFYEKMQSDKGSIPDRFSAQQFSDYHSELNMSSLELGDSALYFCASSLAKNRQGRHSPLHFGNGTRLTVT.

The rearrangement links TRBV5-8 to TRBJ2-1; 11 bases are shared with TRBD1. Germline V gene data show CDR1 as SGHTS and CDR2 as YDEGEE. Trimming took 10 bases from V and 7 from J; bases not matched to a gene: 13. This CDR3 spans 15 amino acids. The CDR3 loop reads CAALPGDRGRNEQFF. CDR3 in DNA: TGTGCCGCATTACCTGGGGACAGGGGGAGGAATGAGCAGTTCTTC.

The chain joins TRBV6-1 to TRBJ2-1, with TRBD1 matching over 7 bases. The CDR3 sequence is 13 residues long. The J segment lost 8 bases and the V segment lost 4 bases, leaving 5 bases of the junction unmatched. Germline assignment: CDR1 MNHNS and CDR2 SASEGT. CDR3 in DNA: TGTGCCAGCAGTGGACAGGGTTTCCATGAGCAGTTCTTC. Translating gives CASSGQGFHEQFF.

The chain links TRBV6-6 to TRBJ1-2, with TRBD1 matching 9 bases. The CDR3 spans 13 residues. The V and J ends lost 5 bases and 8 bases, in that order; junction bases with no gene match: 6. From germline, CDR1 is MNHNY and CDR2 SVGAGI (reference sequence). CDR3 bases: TGTGCCAGCAGTCTCGACAGGGGGGCCGGCTACACCTTC. This sequence encodes CASSLDRGAGYTF.

The chain uses TRBV2 and TRBJ2-7; D is undetermined. CDR3 length: 16 residues. CDR1 is SNHLY and CDR2 is FYNNEI in the germline V gene. V was shortened by 7 bases and J by 0 bases, with 19 bases between the two germline ends. Here the CDR3 reads CASTLHVGRSSYEQYF. Written as DNA, the CDR3 is TGTGCCAGCACACTCCATGTGGGTCGGAGCTCCTACGAGCAGTACTTC.

This clone is a singleton in its sample. This chain's CDR3 is CASSSLPGQINEKLFF. The DNA of the CDR3 is TGTGCCAGCAGCTCCCTGCCGGGACAGATTAATGAAAAACTGTTTTTT. V usage is TRBV7-2 and J usage is TRBJ1-4; 7 bases fit TRBD1. Germline V gives CDR1 SGHTA, CDR2 FQGNSA. Trimming cost V 4 bases and J 4 bases; bases outside gene matches: 9. The CDR3 length is 16 residues.

The genes are TRBV7-2 and TRBJ1-1; D is uncertain. Germline loops: CDR1 SGHTA, CDR2 FQGNSA. Trimming removed 1 base at V and 5 bases at J, with 8 bases between. This CDR3 is 13 amino acids long. The CDR3 DNA sequence: TGTGCCAGCAGCTTAGAAGCGGCAACTGAAGCTTTCTTT. Translation: CASSLEAATEAFF.

Note on this clone: The junction does not match germline at one end; this may be a read error. The chain couples TRBV7-9 to TRBJ2-1; D is undetermined. The CDR3 runs 14 residues. Germline values: CDR1 SEHNR, CDR2 FQNEAQ (reference sequence). The CDR3 sequence: CSSSLWPDNDEQFF. The CDR3 DNA is TGTTCCAGCAGCTTGTGGCCAGATAACGATGAGCAGTTCTTC.

The gene calls are TRBV19 and TRBJ1-5, with D perhaps TRBD1 (6 bases). The germline CDR1 and CDR2 sequences are LNHDA and SQIVND (reference sequence). This CDR3 region has 16 residues. With 7 bases removed from V and 0 bases from J, the gap between germline ends came to 16 bases. The chain's CDR3 is CASIGQRNPSNQPQHF. CDR3 in DNA: TGTGCCAGTATTGGACAGAGAAATCCTAGCAATCAGCCCCAGCATTTT.

This chain joins TRBV9 and TRBJ2-1; 9 positions agree with TRBD2. Germline-derived CDR1 and CDR2 are SGDLS and YYNGEE. V was clipped by 4 bases and J by 1 base; unmatched bases: 3. The CDR3 sequence is 15 residues long. The CDR3 reads CASSSTSGSYNEQFF. Here the CDR3 DNA reads TGTGCCAGCAGCTCAACTAGCGGGTCCTACAATGAGCAGTTCTTC.

V gene TRBV28 combines with J gene TRBJ1-6; tentatively, D is TRBD1 (5 bases). This CDR3 has 15 amino acids. The V gene's germline CDR1 is MDHEN and CDR2 SYDVKM. V was cut by 3 bases and J by 1 base, with 7 bases left in between. The chain's CDR3 is CASSLGGSYNSPLHF. CDR3 in DNA: TGTGCCAGCAGTTTGGGGGGTTCCTATAATTCACCCCTCCACTTT.

This clone is medium-sized (0.01 to 0.1%) by share. The CDR3 DNA reads as TGCGCCAGCAGCCAAGGGGACAGGGGGCTGGGGCAGCCCCAGCATTTT. Its protein product is CASSQGDRGLGQPQHF. The chain carries TRBV4-1 and TRBJ1-5; the match to TRBD1 covers 12 bases. Losses at the gene ends were 1 base for V and 7 bases for J; bases not matched to a gene: 5. In germline, CDR1 is MGHRA, CDR2 YSYEKL. The CDR3 is 16 amino acids.

In this sample, this clone turned up a few times. This chain connects TRBV6-5 to TRBJ2-5; TRBD1 might be the D (6 bases). Trimming cost V 4 bases and J 5 bases, with 20 bases left between them. Germline CDR1 MNHEY, CDR2 SVGAGI. The CDR3 totals 16 residues. Written as DNA, the CDR3 is TGTGCCAGCAGTTTCCGCTTTAGCGTAAGGGGGGAGACCCAGTACTTC. Its protein product is CASSFRFSVRGETQYF.

The chain recombines TRBV4-1 with TRBJ2-5, with 9 bases aligning to TRBD2. This CDR3 has 16 residues. V lost 0 bases, J lost 3 bases, and 5 bases stayed unmatched. CDR1 is MGHRA and CDR2 is YSYEKL in the germline V gene. The CDR3 is CASSQDPSGGKETQYF. The CDR3 bases are TGCGCCAGCAGCCAAGATCCCAGCGGGGGGAAAGAGACCCAGTACTTC.

The chain recombines TRBV5-1 with TRBJ2-5; 12 bases map to TRBD2. J was trimmed by 4 bases and V by 0 bases; bases with no gene match: 13. CDR3 length: 19 residues. Germline CDR1 reads SGHRS; CDR2 reads YFSETQ. The chain's CDR3 is CASSLEFLRTTSGGETQYF. The CDR3 coding sequence is TGCGCCAGCAGCTTGGAATTTTTGCGAACGACTAGCGGGGGAGAGACCCAGTACTTC.

This clone appeared a few times. This chain's CDR3 is CASSYQGQGPYEQYF. The CDR3 nucleotides are TGTGCCAGCAGCTACCAGGGACAGGGACCCTACGAGCAGTACTTC. The chain recombines TRBV6-5 with TRBJ2-7; 9 bases agree with TRBD1. Trimming cost V 6 bases and J 2 bases; bases outside gene matches: 8. Germline V lookup: CDR1 MNHEY, CDR2 SVGAGI. The CDR3 runs 15 residues.

This chain connects TRBV2 to TRBJ1-5; D uncertain. Germline V gene sequence: CDR1 SNHLY, CDR2 FYNNEI. The CDR3 sequence is 15 residues long. The V end was cut by 2 bases, the J end by 2 bases, with 10 bases between. The CDR3 bases are TGTGCCAGCAGTGAACCCGGGTTCCGCAATCAGCCCCAGCATTTT. This sequence encodes CASSEPGFRNQPQHF.

V is TRBV6-5 and J is TRBJ2-4; TRBD2 aligns across 8 bases. Germline CDR1 reads MNHEY; CDR2 reads SVGAGI. The length of the CDR3 is 15 residues. The V and J ends lost 7 bases and 0 bases, in that order; junction bases with no gene match: 5. The CDR3 protein is CASKTSGLAKNIQYF. The CDR3 region has the DNA TGTGCCAGCAAAACTAGCGGACTAGCCAAAAACATTCAGTACTTC.